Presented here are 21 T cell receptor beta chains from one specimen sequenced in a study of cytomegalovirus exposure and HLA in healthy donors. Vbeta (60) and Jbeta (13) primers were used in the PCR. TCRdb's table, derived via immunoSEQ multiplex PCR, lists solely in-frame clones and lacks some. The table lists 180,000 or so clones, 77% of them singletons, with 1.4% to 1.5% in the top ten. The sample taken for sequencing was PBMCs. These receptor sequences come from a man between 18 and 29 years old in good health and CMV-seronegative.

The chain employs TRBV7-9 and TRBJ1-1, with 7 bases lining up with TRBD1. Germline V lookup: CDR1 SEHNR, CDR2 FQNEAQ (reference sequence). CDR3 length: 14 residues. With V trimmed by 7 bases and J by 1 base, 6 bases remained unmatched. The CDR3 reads CASNRGQKNTEAFF. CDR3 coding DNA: TGTGCCAGCAACCGGGGACAGAAGAACACTGAAGCTTTCTTT.

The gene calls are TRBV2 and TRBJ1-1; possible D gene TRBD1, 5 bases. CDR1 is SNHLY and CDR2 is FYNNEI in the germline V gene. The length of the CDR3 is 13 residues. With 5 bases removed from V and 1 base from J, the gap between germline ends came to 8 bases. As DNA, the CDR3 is TGTGCCAGCAGTCTACAGGAGAACACTGAAGCTTTCTTT. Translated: CASSLQENTEAFF.

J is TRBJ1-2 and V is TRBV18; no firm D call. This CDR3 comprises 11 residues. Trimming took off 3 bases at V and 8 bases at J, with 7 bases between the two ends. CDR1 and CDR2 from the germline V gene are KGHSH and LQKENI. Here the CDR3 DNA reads TGTGCCAGCTCACCGGGCCCCGGCTACACCTTC. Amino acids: CASSPGPGYTF.

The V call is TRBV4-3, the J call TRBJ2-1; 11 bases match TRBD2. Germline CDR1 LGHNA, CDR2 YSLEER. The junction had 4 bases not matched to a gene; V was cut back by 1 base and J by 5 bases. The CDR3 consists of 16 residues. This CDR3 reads CASSQVGLAGNNEQFF. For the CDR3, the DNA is TGCGCCAGCAGCCAAGTCGGACTAGCGGGTAACAATGAGCAGTTCTTC.

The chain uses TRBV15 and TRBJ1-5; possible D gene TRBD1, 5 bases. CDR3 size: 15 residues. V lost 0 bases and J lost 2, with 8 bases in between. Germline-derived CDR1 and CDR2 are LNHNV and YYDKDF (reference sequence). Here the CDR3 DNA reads TGTGCCACCAGCAGAGATATACAGGGCAATCAGCCCCAGCATTTT. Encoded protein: CATSRDIQGNQPQHF.

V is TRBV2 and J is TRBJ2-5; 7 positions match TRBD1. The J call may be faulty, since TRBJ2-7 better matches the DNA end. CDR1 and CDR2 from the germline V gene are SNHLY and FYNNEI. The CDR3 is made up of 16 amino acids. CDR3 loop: CASRAAWLATGYEQYF. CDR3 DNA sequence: TGTGCCAGCAGAGCCGCGTGGTTGGCGACAGGGTACGAGCAGTACTTC.

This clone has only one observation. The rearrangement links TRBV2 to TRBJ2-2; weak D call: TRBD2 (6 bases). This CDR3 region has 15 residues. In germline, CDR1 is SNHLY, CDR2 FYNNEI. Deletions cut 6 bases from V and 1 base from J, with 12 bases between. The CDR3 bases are TGTGCCAGCAGAGCAGTGGGGGGGAACACCGGGGAGCTGTTTTTT. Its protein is CASRAVGGNTGELFF.

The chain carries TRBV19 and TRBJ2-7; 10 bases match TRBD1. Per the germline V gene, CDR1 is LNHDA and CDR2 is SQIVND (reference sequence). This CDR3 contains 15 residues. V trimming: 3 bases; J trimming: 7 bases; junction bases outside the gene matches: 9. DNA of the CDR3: TGTGCCAGTAGTATTCCGGGACAGGGGTTGTGGGAGCAGTACTTC. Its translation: CASSIPGQGLWEQYF. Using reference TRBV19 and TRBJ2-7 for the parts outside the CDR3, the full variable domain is DGGITQSPKYLFRKEGQNVTLSCEQNLNHDAMYWYRQDPGQGLRLIYYSQIVNDFQKGDIAEGYSVSREKKESFPLTVTSAQKNPTAFYLCASSIPGQGLWEQYFGPGTRLTVT.

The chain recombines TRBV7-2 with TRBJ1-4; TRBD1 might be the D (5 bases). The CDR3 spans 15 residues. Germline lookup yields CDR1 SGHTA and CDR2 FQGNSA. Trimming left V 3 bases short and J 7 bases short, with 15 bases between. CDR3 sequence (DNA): TGTGCCAGCAGCTTGGTGGGGGGACGGGGTGAAAAACTGTTTTTT. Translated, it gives CASSLVGGRGEKLFF.

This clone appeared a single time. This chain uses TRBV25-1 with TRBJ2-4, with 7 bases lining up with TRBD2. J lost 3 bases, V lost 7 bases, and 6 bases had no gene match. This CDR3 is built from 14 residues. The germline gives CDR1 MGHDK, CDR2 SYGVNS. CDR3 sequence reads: CASIDGGDKNIQYF. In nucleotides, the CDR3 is TGTGCCAGCATAGATGGGGGGGACAAAAACATTCAGTACTTC.

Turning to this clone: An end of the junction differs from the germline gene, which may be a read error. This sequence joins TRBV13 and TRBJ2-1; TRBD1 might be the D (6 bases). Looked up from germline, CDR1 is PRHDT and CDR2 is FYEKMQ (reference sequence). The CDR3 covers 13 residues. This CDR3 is CASSPQGTTEGIF. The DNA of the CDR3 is TGTGCCAGCAGCCCACAGGGAACAACCGAGGGGATCTTC.

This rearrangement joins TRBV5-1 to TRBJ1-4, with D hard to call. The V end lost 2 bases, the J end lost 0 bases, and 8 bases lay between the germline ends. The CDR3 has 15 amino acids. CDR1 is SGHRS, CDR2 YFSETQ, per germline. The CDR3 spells CASSFGETTNEKLFF. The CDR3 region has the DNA TGCGCCAGCAGCTTTGGAGAGACAACTAATGAAAAACTGTTTTTT. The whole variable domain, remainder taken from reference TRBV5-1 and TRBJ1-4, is KAGVTQTPRYLIKTRGQQVTLSCSPISGHRSVSWYQQTPGQGLQFLFEYFSETQRNKGNFPGRFSGRQFSNSRSEMNVSTLELGDSALYLCASSFGETTNEKLFFGSGTQLSVL.

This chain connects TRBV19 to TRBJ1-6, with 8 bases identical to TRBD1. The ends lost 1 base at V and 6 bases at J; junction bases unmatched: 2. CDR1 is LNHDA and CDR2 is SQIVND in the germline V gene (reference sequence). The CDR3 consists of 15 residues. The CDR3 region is CASSIGDRINSPLHF. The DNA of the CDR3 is TGTGCCAGTAGTATAGGGGACAGGATTAATTCACCCCTCCACTTT.

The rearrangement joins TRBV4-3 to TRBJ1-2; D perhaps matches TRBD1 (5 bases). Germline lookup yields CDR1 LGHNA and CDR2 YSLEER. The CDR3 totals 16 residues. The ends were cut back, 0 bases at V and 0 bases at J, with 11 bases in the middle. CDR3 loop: CASSQDTTDPNYGYTF. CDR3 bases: TGCGCCAGCAGCCAAGATACGACAGATCCTAACTATGGCTACACCTTC.

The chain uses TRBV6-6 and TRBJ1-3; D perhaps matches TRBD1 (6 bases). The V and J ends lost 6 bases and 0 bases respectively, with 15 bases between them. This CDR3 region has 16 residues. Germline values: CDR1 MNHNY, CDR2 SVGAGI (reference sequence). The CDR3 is CASRRMDSHSGNTIYF. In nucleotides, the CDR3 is TGTGCCAGCAGACGCATGGACAGCCACTCTGGAAACACCATATATTTT.

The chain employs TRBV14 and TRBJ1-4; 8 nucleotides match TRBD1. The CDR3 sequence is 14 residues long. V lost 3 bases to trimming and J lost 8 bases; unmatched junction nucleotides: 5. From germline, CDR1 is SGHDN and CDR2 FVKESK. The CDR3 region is CASSHLDRDEKLFF. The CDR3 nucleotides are TGTGCCAGCAGCCATTTGGACAGGGACGAAAAACTGTTTTTT.

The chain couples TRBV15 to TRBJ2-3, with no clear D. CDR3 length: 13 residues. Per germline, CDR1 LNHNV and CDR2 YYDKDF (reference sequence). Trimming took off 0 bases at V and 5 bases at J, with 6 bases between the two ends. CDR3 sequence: CATSRDFGDTQYF. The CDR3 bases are TGTGCCACCAGCAGAGATTTCGGAGATACGCAGTATTTT.

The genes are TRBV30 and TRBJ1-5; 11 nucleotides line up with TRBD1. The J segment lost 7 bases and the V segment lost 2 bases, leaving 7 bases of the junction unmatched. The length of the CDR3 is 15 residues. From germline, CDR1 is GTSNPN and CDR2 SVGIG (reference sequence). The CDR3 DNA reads TGTGCCTGGAGTTCAGGACAGGGGGCTCGGCAGCCCCAGCATTTT. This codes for CAWSSGQGARQPQHF.

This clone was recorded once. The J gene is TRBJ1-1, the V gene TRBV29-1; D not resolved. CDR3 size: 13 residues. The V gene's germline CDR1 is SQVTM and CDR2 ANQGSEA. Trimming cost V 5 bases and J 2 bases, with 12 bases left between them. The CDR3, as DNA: TGCAGCGTTATAGTTCGGAGAAACACTGAAGCTTTCTTT. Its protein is CSVIVRRNTEAFF. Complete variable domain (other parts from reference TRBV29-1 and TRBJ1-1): SAVISQKPSRDICQRGTSLTIQCQVDSQVTMMFWYRQQPGQSLTLIATANQGSEATYESGFVIDKFPISRPNLTFSTLTVSNMSPEDSSIYLCSVIVRRNTEAFFGQGTRLTVV.

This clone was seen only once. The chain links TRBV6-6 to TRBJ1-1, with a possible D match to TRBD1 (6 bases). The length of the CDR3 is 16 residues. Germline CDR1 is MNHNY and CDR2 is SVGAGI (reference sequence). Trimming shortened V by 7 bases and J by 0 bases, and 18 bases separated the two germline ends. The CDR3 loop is CASTPQGKGLNTEAFF. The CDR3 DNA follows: TGTGCCAGCACCCCCCAGGGGAAGGGGCTGAACACTGAAGCTTTCTTT.

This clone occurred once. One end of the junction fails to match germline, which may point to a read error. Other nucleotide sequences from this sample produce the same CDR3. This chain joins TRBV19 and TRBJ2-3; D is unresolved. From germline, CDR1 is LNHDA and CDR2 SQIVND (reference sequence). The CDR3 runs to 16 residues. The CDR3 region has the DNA TGTGCTAGTAGTAAGCGACCTTGGCCCGACACAGATACGCAGTATTTT. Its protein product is CASSKRPWPDTDTQYF.